This TCR beta chain was retrieved from a study of blood T cell repertoires in COVID-19. For the study at large: Acute-phase and convalescent COVID-19 samples originated in the United States, Italy and Spain. Nucleic acid was either cDNA or gDNA, and it came from T cells, B-cell-depleted T cells, or PBMCs.

Study processing details: Nucleated cell counts were estimated from reference gene primer amplification. Data came from immunoSEQ multiplex PCR; TCRdb stores just in-frame clones and leaves some out. That table furnishes V, J and clone size, whereas the DNA furnished D and trimming. In the table there are under 200,000 clones, around 79% of which are singletons. This clone was detected only once. V lost 4 bases and J 5 bases, leaving 21 bases between the germline ends. Germline V gene data show CDR1 as SGHRS and CDR2 as YFSETQ. This CDR3 comprises 16 residues. The receptor comes from a middle-aged woman with COVID-19, enrolled during active disease. The sample taken for sequencing was peripheral blood. The genes are TRBV5-1 and TRBJ2-5, with D possibly TRBD1 on 6 matching bases. CDR3 sequence (DNA): TGCGCCAGCAGCCTTTCCGGGACACTCGGAGGCGAGACCCAGTACTTC. Its protein product is CASSLSGTLGGETQYF.